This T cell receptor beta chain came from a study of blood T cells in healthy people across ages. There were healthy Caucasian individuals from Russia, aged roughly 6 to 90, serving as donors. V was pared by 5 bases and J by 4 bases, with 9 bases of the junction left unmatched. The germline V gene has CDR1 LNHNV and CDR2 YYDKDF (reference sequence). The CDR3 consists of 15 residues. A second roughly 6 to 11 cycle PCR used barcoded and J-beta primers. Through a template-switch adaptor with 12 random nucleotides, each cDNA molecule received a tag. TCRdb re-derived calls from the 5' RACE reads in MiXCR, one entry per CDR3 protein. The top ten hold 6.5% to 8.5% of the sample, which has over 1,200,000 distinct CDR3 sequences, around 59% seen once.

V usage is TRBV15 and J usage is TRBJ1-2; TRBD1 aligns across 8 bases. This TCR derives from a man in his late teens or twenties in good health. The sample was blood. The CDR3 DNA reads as TGTGCCACCAGCTGCCAGACAGGGGTTGTCTATGGCTACACCTTC. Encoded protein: CATSCQTGVVYGYTF.